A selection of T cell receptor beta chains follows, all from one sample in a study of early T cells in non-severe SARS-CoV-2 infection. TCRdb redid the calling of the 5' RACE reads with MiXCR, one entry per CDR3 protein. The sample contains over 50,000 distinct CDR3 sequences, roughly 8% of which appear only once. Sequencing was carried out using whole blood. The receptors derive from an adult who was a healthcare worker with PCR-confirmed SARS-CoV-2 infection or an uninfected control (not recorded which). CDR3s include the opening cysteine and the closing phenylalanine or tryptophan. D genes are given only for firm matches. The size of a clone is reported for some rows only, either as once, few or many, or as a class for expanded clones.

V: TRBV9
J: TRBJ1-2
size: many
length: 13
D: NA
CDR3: CASNQGPNYGYTF
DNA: TGTGCCAGCAACCAGGGACCTAACTATGGCTACACCTTC

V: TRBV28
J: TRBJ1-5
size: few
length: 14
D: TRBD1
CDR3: CASAGGKGGQPQHF
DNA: TGTGCCTCGGCAGGGGGTAAAGGTGGTCAGCCCCAGCATTTT

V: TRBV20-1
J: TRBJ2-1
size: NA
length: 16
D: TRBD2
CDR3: CSARIAGGHLHNEQFF
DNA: TGCAGTGCTAGAATAGCGGGGGGCCACCTGCACAATGAGCAGTTCTTC

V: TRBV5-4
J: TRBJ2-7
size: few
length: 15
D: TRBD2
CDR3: CASSKPAGVNYEQYF
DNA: TGTGCCAGCAGCAAACCCGCGGGGGTGAACTACGAGCAGTACTTC

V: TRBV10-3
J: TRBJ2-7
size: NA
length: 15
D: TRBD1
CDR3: CAISAGGRSSYEQYF
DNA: TGTGCCATCAGTGCAGGGGGCCGTTCCTCCTACGAGCAGTACTTC

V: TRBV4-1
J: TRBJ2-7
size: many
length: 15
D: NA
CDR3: CASSQGRQGPEGQYF
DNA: TGCGCCAGCAGCCAAGGCCGGCAGGGCCCAGAGGGGCAGTACTTC

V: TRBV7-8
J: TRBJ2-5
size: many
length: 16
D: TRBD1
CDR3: CASSSPADRGLETQYF
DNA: TGTGCCAGCAGCTCACCCGCCGACAGGGGGTTAGAGACCCAGTACTTC

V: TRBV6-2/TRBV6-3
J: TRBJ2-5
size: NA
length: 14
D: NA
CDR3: CASTMGVNQETQYF
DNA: TGTGCCAGCACCATGGGAGTGAACCAAGAGACCCAGTACTTC

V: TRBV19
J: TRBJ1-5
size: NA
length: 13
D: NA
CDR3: CASSSSSNQPQHF
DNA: TGTGCCAGTAGTAGCTCAAGCAATCAGCCCCAGCATTTT

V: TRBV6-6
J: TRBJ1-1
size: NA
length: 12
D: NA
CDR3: CASSIEQFEAFF
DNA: TGTGCCAGCAGTATAGAACAGTTTGAAGCTTTCTTT

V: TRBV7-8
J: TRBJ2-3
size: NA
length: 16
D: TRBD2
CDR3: CASSKTSGTYTDTQYF
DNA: TGTGCCAGCAGCAAGACTAGCGGGACATACACAGATACGCAGTATTTT

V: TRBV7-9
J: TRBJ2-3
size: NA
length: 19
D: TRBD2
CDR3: CASSLGLAGAISSTDTQYF
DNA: TGTGCCAGCAGCTTAGGACTAGCGGGCGCCATCTCTAGCACAGATACGCAGTATTTT

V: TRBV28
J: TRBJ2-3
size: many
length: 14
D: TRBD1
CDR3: CASSSGGPTDTQYF
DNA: TGTGCCAGCAGTTCAGGGGGACCCACAGATACGCAGTATTTT

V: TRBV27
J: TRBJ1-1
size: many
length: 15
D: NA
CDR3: CASSLIGQLNTEAFF
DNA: TGTGCCAGCAGTTTAATTGGACAGCTGAACACTGAAGCTTTCTTT

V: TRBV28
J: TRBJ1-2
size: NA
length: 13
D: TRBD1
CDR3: CASTPTGRSGYTF
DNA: TGTGCCAGCACCCCGACAGGGCGGAGTGGCTACACCTTC

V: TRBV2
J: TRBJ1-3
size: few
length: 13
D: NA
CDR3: CASRAGSGNTIYF
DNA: TGTGCCAGCAGAGCGGGCTCTGGAAACACCATATATTTT

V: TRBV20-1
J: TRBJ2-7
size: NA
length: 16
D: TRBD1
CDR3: CSARDPGRDRVYEQYF
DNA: TGCAGTGCTAGAGATCCAGGCAGGGACAGAGTGTACGAGCAGTACTTC

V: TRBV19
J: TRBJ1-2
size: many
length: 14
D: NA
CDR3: CASSITAGPYGYTF
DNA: TGTGCCAGTAGTATAACAGCAGGCCCCTATGGCTACACCTTC

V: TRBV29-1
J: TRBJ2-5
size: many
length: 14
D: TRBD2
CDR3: CSVDGAGGMGTQYF
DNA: TGCAGCGTTGACGGTGCGGGAGGAATGGGGACCCAGTACTTC

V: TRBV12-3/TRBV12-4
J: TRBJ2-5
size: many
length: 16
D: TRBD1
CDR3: CASSIGPGQDQETQYF
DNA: TGTGCCAGCAGTATCGGACCGGGACAGGATCAAGAGACCCAGTACTTC

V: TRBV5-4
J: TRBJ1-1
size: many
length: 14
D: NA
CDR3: CAARRVGSGTEAFF
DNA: TGTGCAGCCCGGCGGGTGGGCTCGGGGACTGAAGCTTTCTTT

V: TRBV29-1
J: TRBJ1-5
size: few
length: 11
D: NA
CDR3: CSVEGPEPQHF
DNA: TGCAGCGTTGAAGGGCCGGAGCCCCAGCATTTT

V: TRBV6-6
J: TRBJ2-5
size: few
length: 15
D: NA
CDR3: CASSSPGLPQETQYF
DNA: TGTGCCAGCAGTTCCCCGGGACTTCCTCAAGAGACCCAGTACTTC

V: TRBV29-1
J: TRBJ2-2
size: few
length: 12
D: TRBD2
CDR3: CTVTSGAGELFF
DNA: TGCACCGTAACTAGCGGGGCCGGGGAGCTGTTTTTT

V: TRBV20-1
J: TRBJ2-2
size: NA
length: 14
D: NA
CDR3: CSADGPLNTGELFF
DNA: TGCAGTGCTGATGGACCGTTGAACACCGGGGAGCTGTTTTTT

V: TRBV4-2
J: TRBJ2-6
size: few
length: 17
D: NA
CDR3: CASSQVAVYSGANVLTF
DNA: TGTGCCAGCAGCCAAGTAGCGGTCTACTCTGGGGCCAACGTCCTGACTTTC

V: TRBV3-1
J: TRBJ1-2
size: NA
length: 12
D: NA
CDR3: CASSQGEVGYTF
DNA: TGTGCCAGCAGCCAAGGGGAGGTCGGCTACACCTTC